The text below deals with one T cell receptor beta chain. As yet, its antigen is unknown. Germline CDR1 SGHNT, CDR2 YENEEA. The CDR3 has 15 amino acids. The data stem from a study of CXCR3-negative and CXCR3-positive naive CD8 T cells. The study, taken as a whole, reports: Similar TRBV-TRBJ usage was seen in naive cells (both CXCR3-negative and CXCR3-positive), but memory cells differed. TRB CDR3 properties indicated TCR strength, while surface CD5 was similar across naive subsets. Higher TRB CDR3 hydrophobicity marked CXCR3-positive naive cells relative to CXCR3-negative naive cells.

cDNA libraries for TRB were generated by 5' RACE incorporating UMI labels. For each CDR3 protein, TCRdb gives one entry from its re-call of the 5' RACE reads, without DNA. This repertoire comprises fewer than 65,000 distinct CDR3 sequences; its ten largest clones make up around 4.9%. The TCR was taken from a human donor in good health. Some clones in this sample may be carry-over from other donors' samples. The sample was naive CXCR3+ CD8+ T cells from blood. Subset reported: CD45RO-CCR7+CD27+CD95- naive CD8+ T cells expressing CXCR3 (TNR3+). The chain recombines TRBV11-3 with TRBJ2-3; the TRBD2 assignment by TCRdb is unverifiable without DNA. CDR3 region: CASSSGAFSTDTQYF.